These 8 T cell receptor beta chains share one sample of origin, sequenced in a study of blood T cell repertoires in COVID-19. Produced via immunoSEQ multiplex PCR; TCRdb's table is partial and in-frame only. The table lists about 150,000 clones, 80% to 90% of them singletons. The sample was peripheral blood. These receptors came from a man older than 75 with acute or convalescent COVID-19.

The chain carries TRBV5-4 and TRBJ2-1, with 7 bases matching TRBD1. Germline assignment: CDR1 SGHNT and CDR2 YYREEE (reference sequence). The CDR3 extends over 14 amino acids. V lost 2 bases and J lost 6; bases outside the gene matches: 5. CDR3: CASSLGGASNEQFF. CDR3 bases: TGTGCCAGCAGCTTAGGGGGCGCCTCCAATGAGCAGTTCTTC.

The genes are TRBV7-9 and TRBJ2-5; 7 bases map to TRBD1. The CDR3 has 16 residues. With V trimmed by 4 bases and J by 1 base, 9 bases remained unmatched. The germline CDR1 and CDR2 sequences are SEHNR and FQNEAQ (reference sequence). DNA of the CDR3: TGTGCCAGCAGCTCACCGGACAGGACACTCCAAGAGACCCAGTACTTC. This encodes CASSSPDRTLQETQYF.

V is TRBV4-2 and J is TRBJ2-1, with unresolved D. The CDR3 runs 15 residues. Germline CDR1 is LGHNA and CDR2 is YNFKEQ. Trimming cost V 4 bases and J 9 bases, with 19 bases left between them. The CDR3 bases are TGTGCCAGCAGCCCCCTGTTTACGGTCGGCGGTGAGCAGTTCTTC. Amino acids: CASSPLFTVGGEQFF.

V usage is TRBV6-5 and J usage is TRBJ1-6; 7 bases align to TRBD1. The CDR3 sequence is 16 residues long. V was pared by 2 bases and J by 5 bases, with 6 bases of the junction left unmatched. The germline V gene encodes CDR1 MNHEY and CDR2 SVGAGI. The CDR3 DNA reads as TGTGCCAGCAGTTACCAGCCGGGACAGAATAATTCACCCCTCCACTTT. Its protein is CASSYQPGQNNSPLHF.

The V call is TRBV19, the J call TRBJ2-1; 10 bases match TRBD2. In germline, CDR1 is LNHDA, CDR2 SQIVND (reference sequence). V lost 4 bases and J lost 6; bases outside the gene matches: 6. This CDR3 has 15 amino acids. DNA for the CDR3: TGTGCCAGTAGTACGTCCGGGACTAGCGCCAATGAGCAGTTCTTC. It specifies CASSTSGTSANEQFF.

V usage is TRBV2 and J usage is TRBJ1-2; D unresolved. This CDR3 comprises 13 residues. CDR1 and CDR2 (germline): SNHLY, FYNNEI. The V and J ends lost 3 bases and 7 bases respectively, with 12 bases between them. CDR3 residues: CASSEAGLGGYTF. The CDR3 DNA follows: TGTGCCAGCAGTGAGGCGGGTTTGGGTGGCTACACCTTC.

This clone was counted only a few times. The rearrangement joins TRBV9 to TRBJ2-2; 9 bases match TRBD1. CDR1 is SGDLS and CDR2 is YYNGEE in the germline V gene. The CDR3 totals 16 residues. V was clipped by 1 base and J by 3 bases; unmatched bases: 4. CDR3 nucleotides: TGTGCCAGCAGCGTAACGGGACAGGGTTACACCGGGGAGCTGTTTTTT. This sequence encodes CASSVTGQGYTGELFF. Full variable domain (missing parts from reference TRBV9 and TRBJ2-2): DSGVTQTPKHLITATGQRVTLRCSPRSGDLSVYWYQQSLDQGLQFLIQYYNGEERAKGNILERFSAQQFPDLHSELNLSSLELGDSALYFCASSVTGQGYTGELFFGEGSRLTVL.

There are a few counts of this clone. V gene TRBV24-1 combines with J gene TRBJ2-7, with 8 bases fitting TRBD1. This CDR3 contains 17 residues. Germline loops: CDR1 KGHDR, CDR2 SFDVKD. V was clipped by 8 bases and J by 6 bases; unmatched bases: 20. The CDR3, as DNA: TGTGCCACCAACCTCGGGCCATCCGGGACAGGAAATCCCGAGCAGTACTTC. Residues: CATNLGPSGTGNPEQYF.